The 3 T cell receptor beta chains listed next were all sequenced from one sample in a study of Tregs in tolerant kidney transplant recipients. Measured with immunoSEQ multiplex PCR; TCRdb has only the in-frame clones, and not every one. The profile shows some 21,000 clones, roughly 80% of them singletons. Mixed chimerism was transient after nonmyeloablative marrow transplants from related graft donors. The specimen was CD8+ T cells from blood (PBMCs), collected 6 months after the transplant. The origin of the receptors is a human patient who received a combined kidney and bone marrow transplant. Some T cells may be transferred from the graft donor.

This CDR3 reads CASSWRQPPEAFF. The DNA of the CDR3 is TGTGCCAGCAGCTGGAGACAGCCTCCTGAAGCTTTCTTT. This rearrangement joins TRBV5-6 to TRBJ1-1; D may be TRBD1 (5 bases). The CDR3 totals 13 residues. Germline loops: CDR1 SGHDT, CDR2 YYEEEE. The V end was cut by 3 bases, the J end by 6 bases, with 12 bases between.

The rearrangement joins TRBV4-2 to TRBJ2-5, with 11 bases identical to TRBD2. Germline V lookup: CDR1 LGHNA, CDR2 YNFKEQ. The CDR3 totals 16 residues. The V segment lost 0 bases and the J segment 3 bases; nucleotides outside the gene matches: 3. DNA for the CDR3: TGTGCCAGCAGCCAAGATATTAGCGGGGGGGAAGAGACCCAGTACTTC. Encoded protein: CASSQDISGGEETQYF.

J is TRBJ2-3 and V is TRBV6-5; 8 bases align to TRBD2. With 3 bases clipped from V and 0 bases from J, the junction kept 5 bases outside the gene matches. The CDR3 extends over 16 amino acids. CDR1 is MNHEY, CDR2 SVGAGI, per germline. CDR3 in DNA: TGTGCCAGCAGTTATAGCGGGGTGGATAGCACAGATACGCAGTATTTT. Translated: CASSYSGVDSTDTQYF.